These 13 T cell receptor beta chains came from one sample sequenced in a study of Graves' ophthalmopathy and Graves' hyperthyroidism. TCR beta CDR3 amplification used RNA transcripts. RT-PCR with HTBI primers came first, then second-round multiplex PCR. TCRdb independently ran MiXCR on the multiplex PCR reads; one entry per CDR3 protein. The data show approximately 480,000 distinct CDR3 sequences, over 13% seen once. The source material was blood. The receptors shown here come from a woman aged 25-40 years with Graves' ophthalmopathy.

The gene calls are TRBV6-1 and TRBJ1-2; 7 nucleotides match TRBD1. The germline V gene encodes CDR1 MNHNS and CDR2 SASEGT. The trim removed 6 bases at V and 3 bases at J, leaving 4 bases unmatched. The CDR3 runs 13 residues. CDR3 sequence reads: CASRQGSDYGYTF. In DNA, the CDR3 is TGTGCCAGCAGACAGGGGTCCGACTATGGCTACACCTTC.

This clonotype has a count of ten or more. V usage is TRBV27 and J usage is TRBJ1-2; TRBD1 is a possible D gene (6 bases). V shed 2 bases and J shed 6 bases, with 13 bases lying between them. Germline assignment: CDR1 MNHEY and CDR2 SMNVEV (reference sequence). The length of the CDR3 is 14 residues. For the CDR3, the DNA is TGTGCCAGCAGTTTAGGCGGGGGGCTGAATGGCTACACCTTC. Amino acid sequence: CASSLGGGLNGYTF.

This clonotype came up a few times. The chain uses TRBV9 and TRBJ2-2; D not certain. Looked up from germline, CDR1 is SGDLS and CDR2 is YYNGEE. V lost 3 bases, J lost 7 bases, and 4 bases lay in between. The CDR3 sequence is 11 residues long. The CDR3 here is CASSGIGELFF. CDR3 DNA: TGTGCCAGCAGCGGAATCGGGGAGCTGTTTTTT.

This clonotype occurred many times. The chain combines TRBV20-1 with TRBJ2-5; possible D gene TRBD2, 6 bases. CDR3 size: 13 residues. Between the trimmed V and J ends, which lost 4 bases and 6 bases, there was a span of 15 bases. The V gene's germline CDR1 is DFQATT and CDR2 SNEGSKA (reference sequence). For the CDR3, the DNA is TGCAGTGCTAACCCCGGGAGTGGCAAGACCCAGTACTTC. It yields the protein CSANPGSGKTQYF.

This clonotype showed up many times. Here the CDR3 DNA reads TGTGCCATCAGTGAGTCTAGCGGGTCGCCCTACGAGCAGTACTTC. Translation: CAISESSGSPYEQYF. V usage is TRBV10-3 and J usage is TRBJ2-7; 7 bases are shared with TRBD2. Germline CDR1 reads ENHRY; CDR2 reads SYGVKD. CDR3 length: 15 residues. J was trimmed by 2 bases and V by 0 bases; bases with no gene match: 4.

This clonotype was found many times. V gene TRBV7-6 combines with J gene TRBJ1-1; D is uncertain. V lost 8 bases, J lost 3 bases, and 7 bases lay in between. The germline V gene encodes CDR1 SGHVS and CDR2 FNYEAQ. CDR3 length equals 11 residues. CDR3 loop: CASFSYTEAFF. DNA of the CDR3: TGTGCCAGCTTCAGTTACACTGAAGCTTTCTTT.

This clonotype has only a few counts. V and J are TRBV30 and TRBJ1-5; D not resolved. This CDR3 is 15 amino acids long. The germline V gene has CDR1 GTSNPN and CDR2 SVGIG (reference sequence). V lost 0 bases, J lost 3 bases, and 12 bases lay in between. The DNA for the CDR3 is TGTGCCTGGAGTGTACTGGGGAGTCTCAATCAGCCCCAGCATTTT. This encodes CAWSVLGSLNQPQHF.

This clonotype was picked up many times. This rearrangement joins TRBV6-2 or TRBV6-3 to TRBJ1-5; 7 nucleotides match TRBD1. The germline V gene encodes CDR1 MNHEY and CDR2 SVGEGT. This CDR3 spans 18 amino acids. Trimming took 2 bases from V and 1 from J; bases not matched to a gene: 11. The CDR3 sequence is CASSYAGGQSGSNQPQHF. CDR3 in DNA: TGTGCCAGCAGTTACGCCGGGGGACAGTCAGGAAGCAATCAGCCCCAGCATTTT.

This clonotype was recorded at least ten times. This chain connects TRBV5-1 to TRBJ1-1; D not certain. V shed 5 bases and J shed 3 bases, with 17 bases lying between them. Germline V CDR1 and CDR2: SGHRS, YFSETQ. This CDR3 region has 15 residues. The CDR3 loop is CASSPRWSQYTEAFF. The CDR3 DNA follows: TGCGCCAGCAGTCCAAGATGGTCGCAGTACACTGAAGCTTTCTTT.

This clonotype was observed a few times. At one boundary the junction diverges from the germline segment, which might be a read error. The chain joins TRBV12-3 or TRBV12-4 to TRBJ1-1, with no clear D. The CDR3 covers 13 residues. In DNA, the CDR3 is TGTGCCAGCAGTTTTGGGTCGAACACTGTAGCTTTCTTT. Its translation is CASSFGSNTVAFF.

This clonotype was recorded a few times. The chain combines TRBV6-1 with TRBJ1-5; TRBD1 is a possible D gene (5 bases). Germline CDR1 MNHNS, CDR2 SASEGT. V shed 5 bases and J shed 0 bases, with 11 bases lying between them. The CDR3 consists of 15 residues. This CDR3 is CASSLTRDSNQPQHF. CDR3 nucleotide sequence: TGTGCCAGCAGTCTGACCAGGGATAGCAATCAGCCCCAGCATTTT.

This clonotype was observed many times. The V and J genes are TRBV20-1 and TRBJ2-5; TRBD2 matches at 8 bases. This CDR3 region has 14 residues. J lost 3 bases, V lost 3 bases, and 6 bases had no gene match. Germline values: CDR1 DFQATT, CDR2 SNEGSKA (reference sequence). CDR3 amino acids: CSARNGGAEETQYF. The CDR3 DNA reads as TGCAGTGCTAGGAACGGGGGGGCTGAAGAGACCCAGTACTTC.

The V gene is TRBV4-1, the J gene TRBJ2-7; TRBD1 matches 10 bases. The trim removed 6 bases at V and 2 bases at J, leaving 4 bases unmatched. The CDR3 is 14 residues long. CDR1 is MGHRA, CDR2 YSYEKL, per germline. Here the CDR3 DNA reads TGCGCCAGCAGGGCGGACAGGGGGGCCTACGAGCAGTACTTC. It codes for CASRADRGAYEQYF.